One and the same sample provided the 10 T cell receptor beta chains below, sequenced in a study of regulatory T cells in long-lasting Graves disease. HTBI primers from iRepertoire and Arm-PCR of CDR3 regions yielded the TCR beta libraries. One entry per CDR3 protein results from TCRdb running MiXCR on the multiplex PCR reads. The data show 450,000 to 600,000 distinct CDR3 sequences, with around 15% seen just once and 12% held by the top ten. Stated time point: newly diagnosed GD, antithyroid drugs for less than 3 months. With RNA extracted from PBMCs as input, the TCR library was made. The data also belong to a second study, concerning T cells in Graves' hyperthyroidism and ophthalmopathy.

Sample: peripheral blood mononuclear cells (PBMCs), taken at new diagnosis, from a patient treated with antithyroid drugs. These receptors originate from a man in his forties with Graves disease.

In the case of this clonotype: A much bigger clone sits one base away, suggesting this may be a read error. V usage is TRBV5-1 and J usage is TRBJ2-7, with D tentatively TRBD1 (6 bases). The CDR3 runs 13 residues. Germline V gives CDR1 SGHRS, CDR2 YFSETQ. CDR3 nucleotides: TGCGTCAGCAGCACGGGACATCTCGACGAGCAGTACTTC. Protein: CVSSTGHLDEQYF.

This clonotype was picked up many times. The chain links TRBV3-1 to TRBJ2-1; D remains ambiguous. The J call is uncertain, as TRBJ2-5 better fits the DNA end. The V gene's germline CDR1 is LGHDT and CDR2 YNNKEL (reference sequence). This CDR3 is built from 12 residues. Written as DNA, the CDR3 is TGTGCCAGCAGCCCAGTTGGGGAGACCCAGTACTTC. It yields the protein CASSPVGETQYF.

This clonotype came up many times. The V gene is TRBV2, the J gene TRBJ1-5, with 8 bases identical to TRBD1. This CDR3 region has 14 residues. V was pared by 1 base and J by 7 bases, with 3 bases of the junction left unmatched. Germline assignment: CDR1 SNHLY and CDR2 FYNNEI. The CDR3 DNA follows: TGTGCCAGCAGTGAAGGACAGGGGTGGCAGCCCCAGCATTTT. Translation gives CASSEGQGWQPQHF.

A single count supports this clonotype. This chain connects TRBV10-3 to TRBJ1-5, with D unresolved. Germline values: CDR1 ENHRY, CDR2 SYGVKD. The CDR3 consists of 13 residues. V was trimmed by 6 bases and J by 4 bases, leaving 10 bases between them. CDR3 nucleotide sequence: TGTGCCATCAGACCCGACAAAAATCAGCCCCAGCATTTT. This encodes CAIRPDKNQPQHF.

The chain couples TRBV20-1 to TRBJ2-5; 11 nucleotides match TRBD1. V trimming: 2 bases; J trimming: 5 bases; junction bases outside the gene matches: 7. In germline, CDR1 is DFQATT, CDR2 SNEGSKA (reference sequence). The CDR3 sequence is 15 residues long. This chain's CDR3 is CSARSPDRGHETQYF. The CDR3, as DNA: TGCAGTGCTAGATCTCCGGACAGGGGGCATGAGACCCAGTACTTC.

This clonotype was detected only a few times. The chain recombines TRBV29-1 with TRBJ2-2; 7 bases are a match to TRBD2. V gave up 5 bases and J gave up 4 bases; unmatched junction bases: 10. CDR3 length: 15 residues. Germline CDR1 SQVTM, CDR2 ANQGSEA. The CDR3, as DNA: TGCAGCGTTTTGAGCGGGACCGCGAGCACCGGGGAGCTGTTTTTT. Its translation: CSVLSGTASTGELFF.

This clonotype showed up just once. V is TRBV5-1 and J is TRBJ2-2, with D maybe TRBD1 (6 bases). Germline assignment: CDR1 SGHRS and CDR2 YFSETQ. Trimming took off 1 base at V and 6 bases at J, with 16 bases between the two ends. CDR3 length equals 16 residues. CDR3 loop: CASSLPPDRASGELFF. In DNA form, the CDR3 reads TGCGCCAGCAGCTTGCCACCGGACAGAGCTTCCGGGGAGCTGTTTTTT.

The rearrangement uses TRBV7-2 and TRBJ2-2, with TRBD1 matching over 9 bases. The J segment lost 6 bases and the V segment lost 5 bases, leaving 7 bases of the junction unmatched. This CDR3 is 15 amino acids long. The germline V gene has CDR1 SGHTA and CDR2 FQGNSA. As DNA, the CDR3 is TGTGCCAGCAGCCGCCCCGGGACAGGGCCCGGGGAGCTGTTTTTT. It is translated as CASSRPGTGPGELFF.

This clonotype was recorded many times. The rearrangement joins TRBV20-1 to TRBJ2-7; 13 bases are shared with TRBD2. The germline gives CDR1 DFQATT, CDR2 SNEGSKA (reference sequence). This CDR3 is built from 15 residues. V trimming: 4 bases; J trimming: 5 bases; junction bases outside the gene matches: 8. This CDR3 reads CSAIGTSGNRDEQYF. The CDR3 DNA follows: TGCAGTGCTATCGGGACTAGCGGGAATCGAGACGAGCAGTACTTC.

This clonotype was counted at least ten times. The V call is TRBV6-8, the J call TRBJ2-7, with TRBD1 matching 10 bases. The CDR3 is 16 amino acids. Germline CDR1 MNHGY, CDR2 SAAAGT. With 2 bases clipped from V and 5 bases from J, the junction kept 9 bases outside the gene matches. In nucleotides, the CDR3 is TGTGCCAGCAGTTACACCCCGGGACAGGGGAACGACGAGCAGTACTTC. Translated: CASSYTPGQGNDEQYF.